This entry lists 4 T cell receptor beta chains sequenced from one sample in a study of T cells in localized non-small cell lung cancer (dated by TCRdb to between 2020 and 2021). Receptors were amplified or captured by the immunoSEQ multiplex PCR assay. The source is immuneACCESS, and TCRdb retained only in-frame sequences with V and J called. Part of the clones is not carried over; for the studies checked, unresolved V genes explain less than half of this, and the remainder is unexplained. The sample records tens of thousands of clones, roughly 84% of which are singletons. The top ten clonotypes cover about 1.5% of the sample. The specimen comprised peripheral blood, sampled before any cancer treatment. The receptors shown here come from an older female donor with stage I lung adenocarcinoma.

This chain uses TRBV4-1 with TRBJ1-3; 7 bases are shared with TRBD1. Germline values: CDR1 MGHRA, CDR2 YSYEKL. V lost 4 bases to trimming and J lost 3 bases; unmatched junction nucleotides: 3. CDR3 length: 14 residues. Here the CDR3 DNA reads TGCGCCAGCAGCCTCCGGGACAGTGGAAACACCATATATTTT. Protein sequence: CASSLRDSGNTIYF.

On this clone: The same CDR3 is also encoded by other DNA sequences in this sample. The chain couples TRBV5-6 to TRBJ2-5, with TRBD2 matching 12 bases. The trim removed 4 bases at V and 0 bases at J, leaving 4 bases unmatched. The CDR3 totals 16 residues. Germline CDR1 SGHDT, CDR2 YYEEEE. The CDR3, as DNA: TGTGCCAGCAGCCCAGGGACTAGCGGGTACCAAGAGACCCAGTACTTC. It is translated as CASSPGTSGYQETQYF.

The chain joins TRBV7-7 to TRBJ2-4; D possibly uses TRBD1 or TRBD2 (5 bases each). The CDR3 totals 16 residues. Germline V gives CDR1 SSHAT, CDR2 FNYEAQ (reference sequence). The V gene lost 2 bases and the J gene lost 7 bases, with 18 bases spanning the gap. The DNA of the CDR3 is TGTGCCAGCAGCTTACTCCTAGGTAGTGAGGGGAACATTCAGTACTTC. It encodes CASSLLLGSEGNIQYF.

J is TRBJ2-4 and V is TRBV6-5; D may correspond to TRBD1 or TRBD2 (5 bases each). The CDR3 contains 15 residues. The germline V gene encodes CDR1 MNHEY and CDR2 SVGAGI. Between the trimmed V and J ends, which lost 0 bases and 8 bases, there was a span of 14 bases. The CDR3 DNA follows: TGTGCCAGCAGTTACTCGGGGGAATTGTGGGACATTCAGTACTTC. It is translated as CASSYSGELWDIQYF.